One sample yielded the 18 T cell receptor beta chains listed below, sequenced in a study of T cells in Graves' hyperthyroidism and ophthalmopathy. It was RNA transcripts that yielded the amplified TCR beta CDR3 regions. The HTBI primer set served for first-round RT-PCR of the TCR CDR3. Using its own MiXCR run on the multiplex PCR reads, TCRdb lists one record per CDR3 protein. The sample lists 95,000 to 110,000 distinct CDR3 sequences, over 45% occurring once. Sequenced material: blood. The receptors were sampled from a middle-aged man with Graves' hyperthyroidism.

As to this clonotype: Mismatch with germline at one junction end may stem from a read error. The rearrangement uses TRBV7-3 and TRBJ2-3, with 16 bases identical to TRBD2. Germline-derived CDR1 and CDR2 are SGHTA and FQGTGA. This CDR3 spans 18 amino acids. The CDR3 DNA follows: TGTGCCAACAGCTCAGGGACTAGCGGGGGGGCTAGCACAGATACGCAGTATTTT. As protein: CANSSGTSGGASTDTQYF.

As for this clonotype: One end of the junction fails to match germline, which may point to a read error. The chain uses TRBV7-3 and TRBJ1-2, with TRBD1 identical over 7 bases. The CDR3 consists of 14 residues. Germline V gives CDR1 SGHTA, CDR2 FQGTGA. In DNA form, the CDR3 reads TGCGCCAGCAGCCGGGACAGATCTAACTATGGCTACACCTTC. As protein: CASSRDRSNYGYTF. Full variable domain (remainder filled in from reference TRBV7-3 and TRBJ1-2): GAGVSQTPSNKVTEKGKYVELRCDPISGHTALYWYRQSLGQGPEFLIYFQGTGAADDSGLPNDRFFAVRPEGSVSTLKIQRTERGDSAVYLCASSRDRSNYGYTFGSGTRLTVV.

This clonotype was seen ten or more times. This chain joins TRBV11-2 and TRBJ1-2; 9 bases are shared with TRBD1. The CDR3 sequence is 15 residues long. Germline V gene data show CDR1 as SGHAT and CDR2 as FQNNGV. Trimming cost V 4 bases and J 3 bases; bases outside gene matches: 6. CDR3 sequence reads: CASSSLRTGDYGYTF. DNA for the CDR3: TGTGCCAGCAGCTCCCTACGGACAGGGGACTATGGCTACACCTTC.

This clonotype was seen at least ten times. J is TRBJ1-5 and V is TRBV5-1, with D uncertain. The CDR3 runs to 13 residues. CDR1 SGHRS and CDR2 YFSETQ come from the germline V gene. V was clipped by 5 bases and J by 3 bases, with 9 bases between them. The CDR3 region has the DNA TGCGCCAGCAGGGACGGAGACAATCAGCCCCAGCATTTT. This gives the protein CASRDGDNQPQHF.

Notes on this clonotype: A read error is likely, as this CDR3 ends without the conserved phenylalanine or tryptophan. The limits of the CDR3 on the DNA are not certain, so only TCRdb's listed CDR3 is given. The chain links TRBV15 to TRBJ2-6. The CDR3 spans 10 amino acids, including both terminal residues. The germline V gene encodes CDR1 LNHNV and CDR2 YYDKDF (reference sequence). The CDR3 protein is CATSRDWGTS.

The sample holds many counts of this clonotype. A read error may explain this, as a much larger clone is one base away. CDR3 loop: CASGRIKAFF. DNA for the CDR3: TGTGCCAGCGGCCGGATCAAAGCTTTCTTT. The chain has TRBV7-8 and TRBJ1-1; D is undetermined. Germline V CDR1 and CDR2: SGHVS, FQNEAQ. V shed 8 bases and J shed 9 bases, with 10 bases lying between them. CDR3 size: 10 residues.

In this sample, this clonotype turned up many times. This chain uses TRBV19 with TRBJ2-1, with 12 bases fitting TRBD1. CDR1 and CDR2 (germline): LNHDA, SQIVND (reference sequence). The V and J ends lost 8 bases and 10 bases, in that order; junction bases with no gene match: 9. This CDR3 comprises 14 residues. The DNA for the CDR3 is TGTGCCAGTGAAGACCGGGACAGGGGGCACGAGCAGTTCTTC. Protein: CASEDRDRGHEQFF.

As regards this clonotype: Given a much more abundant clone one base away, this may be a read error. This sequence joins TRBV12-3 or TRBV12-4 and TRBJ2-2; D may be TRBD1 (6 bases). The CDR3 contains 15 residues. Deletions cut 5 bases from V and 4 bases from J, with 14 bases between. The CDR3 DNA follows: TGTGCCAGCAGTGCGAACAGGGCGAGCACCGGGGAGCTGTTTTTT. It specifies CASSANRASTGELFF.

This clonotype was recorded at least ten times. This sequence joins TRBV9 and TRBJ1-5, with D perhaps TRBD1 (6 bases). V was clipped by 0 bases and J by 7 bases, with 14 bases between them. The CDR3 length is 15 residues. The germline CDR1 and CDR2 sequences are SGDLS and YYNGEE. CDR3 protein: CASSVEVAGDQPQHF. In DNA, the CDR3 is TGTGCCAGCAGCGTAGAGGTGGCAGGGGACCAGCCCCAGCATTTT.

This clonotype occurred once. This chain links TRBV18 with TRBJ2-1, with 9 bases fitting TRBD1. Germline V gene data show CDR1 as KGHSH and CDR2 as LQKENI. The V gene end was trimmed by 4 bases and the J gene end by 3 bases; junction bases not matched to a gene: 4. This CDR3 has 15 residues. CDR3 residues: CASSLRDRVYNEQFF. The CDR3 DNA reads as TGTGCCAGCTCACTCCGGGACAGGGTCTACAATGAGCAGTTCTTC.

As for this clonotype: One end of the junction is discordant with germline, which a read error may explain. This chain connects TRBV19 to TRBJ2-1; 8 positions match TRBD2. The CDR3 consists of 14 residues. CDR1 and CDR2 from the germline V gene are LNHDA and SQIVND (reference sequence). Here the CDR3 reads CASGMSNGRAEQFF. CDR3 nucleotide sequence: TGTGCCAGTGGTATGTCTAACGGGAGGGCTGAGCAGTTCTTC. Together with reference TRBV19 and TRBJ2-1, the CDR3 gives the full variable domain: DGGITQSPKYLFRKEGQNVTLSCEQNLNHDAMYWYRQDPGQGLRLIYYSQIVNDFQKGDIAEGYSVSREKKESFPLTVTSAQKNPTAFYLCASGMSNGRAEQFFGPGTRLTVL.

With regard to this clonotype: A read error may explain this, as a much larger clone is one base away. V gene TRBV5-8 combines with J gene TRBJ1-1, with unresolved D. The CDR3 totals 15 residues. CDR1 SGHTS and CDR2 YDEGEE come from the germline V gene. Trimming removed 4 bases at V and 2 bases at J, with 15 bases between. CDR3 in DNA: TGTGCCAGCAGCACTTACCCCAGACTAAACACTGAAGCTTTCTTT. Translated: CASSTYPRLNTEAFF.

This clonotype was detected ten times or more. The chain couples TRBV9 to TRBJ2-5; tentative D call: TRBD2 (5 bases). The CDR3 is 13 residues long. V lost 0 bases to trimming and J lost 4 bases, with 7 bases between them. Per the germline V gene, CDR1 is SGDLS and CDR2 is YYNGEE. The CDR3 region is CASSVGGRETQYF. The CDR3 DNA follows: TGTGCCAGCAGCGTAGGAGGGAGAGAGACCCAGTACTTC.

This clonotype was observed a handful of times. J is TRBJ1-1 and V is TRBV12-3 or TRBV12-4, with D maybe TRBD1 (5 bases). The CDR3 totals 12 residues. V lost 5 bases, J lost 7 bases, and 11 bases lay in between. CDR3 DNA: TGTGCCAGCAGTCCCGGGGCCGGTGAAGCTTTCTTT. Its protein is CASSPGAGEAFF.

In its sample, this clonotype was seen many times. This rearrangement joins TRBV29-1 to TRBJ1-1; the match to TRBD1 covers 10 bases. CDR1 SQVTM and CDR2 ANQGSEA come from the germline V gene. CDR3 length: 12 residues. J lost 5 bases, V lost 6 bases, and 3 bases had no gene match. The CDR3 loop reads CSVDRGPTEAFF. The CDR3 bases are TGCAGCGTCGACAGGGGGCCAACTGAAGCTTTCTTT. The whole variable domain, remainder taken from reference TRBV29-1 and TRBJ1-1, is SAVISQKPSRDICQRGTSLTIQCQVDSQVTMMFWYRQQPGQSLTLIATANQGSEATYESGFVIDKFPISRPNLTFSTLTVSNMSPEDSSIYLCSVDRGPTEAFFGQGTRLTVV.

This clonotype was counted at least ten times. The CDR3 region is CASSPSTAGTQYF. In DNA, the CDR3 is TGTGCCAGCAGCCCGTCGACGGCTGGTACGCAGTATTTT. The rearrangement links TRBV7-3 to TRBJ2-3; D is unresolved. The CDR3 covers 13 residues. Per germline, CDR1 SGHTA and CDR2 FQGTGA. The V end lost 5 bases, the J end lost 8 bases, and 14 bases lay between the germline ends.

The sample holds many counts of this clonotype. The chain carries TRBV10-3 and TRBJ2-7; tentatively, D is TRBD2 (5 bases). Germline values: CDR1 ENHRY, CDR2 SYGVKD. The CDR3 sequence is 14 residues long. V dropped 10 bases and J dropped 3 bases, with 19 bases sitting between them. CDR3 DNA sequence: TGTGCCACCGCGTCGTCAATAGGGAGCTACGAGCAGTACTTC. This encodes CATASSIGSYEQYF.

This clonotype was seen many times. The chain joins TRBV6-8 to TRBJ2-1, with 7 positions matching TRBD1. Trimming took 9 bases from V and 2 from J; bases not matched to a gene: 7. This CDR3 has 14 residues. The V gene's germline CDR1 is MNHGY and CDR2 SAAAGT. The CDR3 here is CASPQGMTYNEQFF. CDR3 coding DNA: TGTGCCAGTCCACAGGGGATGACCTACAATGAGCAGTTCTTC.